This T cell receptor (beta chain) was recovered during a study of T cell clonality in common variable immunodeficiency. Study-wide points: Patient heterogeneity in the CVID cohort limited correlations between repertoire features and clinical complications. TCRbeta clonality was increased in CVID versus healthy controls. Common variable immunodeficiency TCR beta sequences reportedly had fewer deletions and N-nucleotide insertions.

Profiling relied on immunoSEQ multiplex PCR, and the TCRdb table lists in-frame clones only, not all of them. The sample was found to contain about 33,000 clones, and every one recurs. The table lists this clone with a few counts. No antigen is known for it. The CDR3 end falls 3 residues outside the read, so it is completed with the germline J gene. The CDR3 has 14 amino acids. The V gene's germline CDR1 is LNHDA and CDR2 SQIVND (reference sequence). The junction had 2 bases not matched to a gene; V was cut back by 3 bases and J by 1 base. Specimen: peripheral blood mononuclear cells. The chain employs TRBV19 and TRBJ1-1, with TRBD1 matching 7 bases. This clonotype was sampled from a human donor with common variable immunodeficiency. CDR3 in amino acids: CASSMSGGNTEAFF. Partial CDR3 DNA: TGTGCCAGTAGTATGTCAGGGGGGAACACTGAA.